This T cell receptor (beta chain) came from a study of regulatory T cells in long-lasting Graves disease. V dropped 3 bases and J dropped 6 bases, with 17 bases sitting between them. Germline assignment: CDR1 DFQATT and CDR2 SNEGSKA (reference sequence). CDR3 size: 15 residues. This clonotype was recorded at least ten times. Antigen: not known. Study-wide results and caveats: Favoring TRBV28, TRBJ1-2 and TRBJ2-5 was a feature seen in persistent disease. Newly diagnosed Graves' patients had higher TCR diversity than persistent ones.

Researchers made TCR beta libraries by using iRepertoire HTBI primers and running Arm-PCR on CDR3 regions. Source study methods: Samples collectively showed approximately 62 TRBV and some 14 TRBJ segments. From the multiplex PCR reads, TCRdb called clonotypes with MiXCR, one entry per CDR3 protein. In this record, the V and J calls reflect TCRdb's handling and not the investigators' own analysis. Counted here are about 430,000 distinct CDR3 sequences, roughly 21% occurring once; the ten biggest clones make up about 13%. The time point denotes: persistent/refractory GD, antithyroid drugs over 5 years with positive TRAb. Generation of the TCR library employed RNA extracted from PBMCs.

The V call is TRBV20-1, the J call TRBJ2-2, with D hard to call. The TCR was taken from a female donor with Graves disease. Sequenced here: peripheral blood mononuclear cells (PBMCs), sampled when the disease was refractory, from a patient treated with antithyroid drugs. CDR3 sequence (DNA): TGCAGTGCTAGTACCTCCCTGGGGATCGCCGGGGAGCTGTTTTTT. It yields the protein CSASTSLGIAGELFF.